This note documents a single T cell receptor beta chain sequence. A junction end diverges from the germline sequence, so it may reflect a read error. The template was RNA from unsorted bulk tissue. More than 3 cm separated this lung sample from the edge of the tumor. This record comes from a study of tumor and adjacent non-tumor tissue in lung cancer. Turning to the study itself: Patients comprised over 9 adenocarcinoma, a couple of squamous cell carcinoma and 1 small cell lung cancer. Each sample yielded roughly 4.2 million productive TCRbeta reads on average. Patients were aged roughly 31 to 76, some 10 men and 4 to 6 women, stage I to III.

Three rounds of nested PCR, following a modified ARM-PCR protocol, produced the TCRbeta library. From the multiplex PCR reads, TCRdb called clonotypes with MiXCR, one entry per CDR3 protein. The sample shows more than 75,000 distinct CDR3 sequences, around three quarters of them seen only once. This clonotype was sampled from a man aged 55 to 70 with small cell lung cancer. The sequencing sample was made of distant non-tumor lung tissue.

This CDR3 reads CSVEVGTGGINEKFF. For the CDR3, the DNA is TGCAGCGTTGAAGTCGGGACTGGCGGGATCAATGAGAAGTTCTTC. The chain uses TRBV29-1 and TRBJ2-1, with D perhaps TRBD2 (6 bases). The CDR3 consists of 15 residues. The germline gives CDR1 SQVTM, CDR2 ANQGSEA.